This TCR beta chain was recovered during a study of blood T cell repertoires in COVID-19. Participants had their cohort set by participant-reported clinical history. Two negative PCRs, clearance, or symptom resolution had been documented for recovered Cohort 3 donors. Profiled with immunoSEQ multiplex PCR; TCRdb holds only in-frame clones, not every one. The sample lists 300,000 or so clones; roughly 84% were seen once. The TCR was taken from a woman aged 25-40 years who had recovered from COVID-19. The sequenced material came from PBMCs or T cells enriched from blood (not recorded which).

The CDR3 loop reads CASSLAGTQPYEQYF. The CDR3 coding sequence is TGTGCCAGCAGTTTAGCCGGGACACAACCCTACGAGCAGTACTTC. The V and J genes are TRBV28 and TRBJ2-7; tentative D call: TRBD1 (6 bases). CDR3 length: 15 amino acids. Germline V gene lookup returns CDR1 MDHEN and CDR2 SYDVKM. V was trimmed by 2 bases and J by 2 bases, leaving 13 bases between them.